This section outlines one TCR beta chain sequence together with its context. The data belong to a study of blood T cells in healthy people across ages. A sample-barcoded 5' primer and a J-beta primer mix were used in a second PCR of roughly 6 to 11 cycles. MiXCR, applied by TCRdb to the 5' RACE reads, yields one record per CDR3 protein. The table lists approximately 1.5 million distinct CDR3 sequences, less than 45% of them singletons, with roughly 3.7% in the top ten. Sequencing was carried out using blood. This receptor was obtained from a woman aged 18-29 years in good health.

This chain's CDR3 is CASSDRGGFYGYTF. Here the CDR3 DNA reads TGTGCCAGCAGCGACAGGGGGGGCTTCTATGGCTACACCTTC. V usage is TRBV5-6 and J usage is TRBJ1-2; 9 nucleotides agree with TRBD1. Germline CDR1 and CDR2: SGHDT and YYEEEE. There are 14 residues in the CDR3. With 4 bases clipped from V and 4 bases from J, the junction kept 5 bases outside the gene matches.